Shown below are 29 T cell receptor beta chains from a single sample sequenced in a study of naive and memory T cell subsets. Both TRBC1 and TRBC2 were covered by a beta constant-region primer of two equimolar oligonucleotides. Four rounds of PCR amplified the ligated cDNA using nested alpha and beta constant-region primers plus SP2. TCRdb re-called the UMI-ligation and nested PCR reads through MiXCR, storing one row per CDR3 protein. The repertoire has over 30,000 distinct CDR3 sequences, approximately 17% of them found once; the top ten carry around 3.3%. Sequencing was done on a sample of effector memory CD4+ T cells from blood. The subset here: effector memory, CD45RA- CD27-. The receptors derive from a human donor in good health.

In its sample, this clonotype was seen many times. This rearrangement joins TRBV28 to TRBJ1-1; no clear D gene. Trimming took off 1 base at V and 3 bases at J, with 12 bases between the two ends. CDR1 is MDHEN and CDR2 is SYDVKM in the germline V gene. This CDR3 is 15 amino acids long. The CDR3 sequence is CASSLFRYPDTEAFF. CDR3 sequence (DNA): TGTGCCAGCAGTTTATTCCGGTACCCGGACACTGAAGCTTTCTTT.

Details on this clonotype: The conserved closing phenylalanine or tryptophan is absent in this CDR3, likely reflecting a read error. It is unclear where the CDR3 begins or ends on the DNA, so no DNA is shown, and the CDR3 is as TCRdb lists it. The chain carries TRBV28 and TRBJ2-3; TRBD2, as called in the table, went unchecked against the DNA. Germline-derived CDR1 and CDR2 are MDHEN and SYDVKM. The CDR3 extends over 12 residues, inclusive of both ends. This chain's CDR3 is CAISPPSREGPV.

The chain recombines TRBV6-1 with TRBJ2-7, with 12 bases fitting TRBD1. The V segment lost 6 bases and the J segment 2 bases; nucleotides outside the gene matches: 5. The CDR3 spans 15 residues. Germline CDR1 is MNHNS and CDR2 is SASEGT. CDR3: CASSVGQGAPYEQYF. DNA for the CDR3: TGTGCCAGCAGCGTGGGACAGGGGGCACCCTACGAGCAGTACTTC.

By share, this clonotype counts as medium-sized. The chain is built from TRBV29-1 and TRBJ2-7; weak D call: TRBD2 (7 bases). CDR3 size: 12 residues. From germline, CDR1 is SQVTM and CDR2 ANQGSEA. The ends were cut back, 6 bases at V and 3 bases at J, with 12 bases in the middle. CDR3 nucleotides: TGCAGCGTGAGGGGGGGCAACTACGAGCAGTACTTC. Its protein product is CSVRGGNYEQYF.

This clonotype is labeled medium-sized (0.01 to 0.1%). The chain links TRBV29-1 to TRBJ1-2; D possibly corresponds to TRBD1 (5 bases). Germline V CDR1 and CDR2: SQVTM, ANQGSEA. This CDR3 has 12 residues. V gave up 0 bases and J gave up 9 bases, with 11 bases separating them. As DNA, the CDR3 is TGCAGCGTTGAAGATCGTCCAGGGAGCTACACCTTC. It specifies CSVEDRPGSYTF.

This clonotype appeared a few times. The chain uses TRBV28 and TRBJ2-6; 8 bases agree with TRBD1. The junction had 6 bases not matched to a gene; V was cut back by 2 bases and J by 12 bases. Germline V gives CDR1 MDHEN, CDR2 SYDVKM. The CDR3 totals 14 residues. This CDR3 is CASSLHRGFGVLTF. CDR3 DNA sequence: TGTGCCAGCAGTTTACACAGGGGGTTTGGCGTCCTGACTTTC.

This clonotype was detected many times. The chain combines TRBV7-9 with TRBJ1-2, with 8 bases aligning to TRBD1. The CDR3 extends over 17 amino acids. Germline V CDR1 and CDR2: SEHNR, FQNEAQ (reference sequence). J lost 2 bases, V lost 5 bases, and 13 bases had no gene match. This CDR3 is CASSQYFRQGSNYGYTF. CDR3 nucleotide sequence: TGTGCCAGCAGCCAATATTTCCGACAGGGGAGCAACTATGGCTACACCTTC.

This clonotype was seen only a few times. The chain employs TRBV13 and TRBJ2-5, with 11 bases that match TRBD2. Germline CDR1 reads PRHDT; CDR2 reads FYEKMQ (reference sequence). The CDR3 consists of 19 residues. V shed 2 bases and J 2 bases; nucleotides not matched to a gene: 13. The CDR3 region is CASSLSLGKLAGVQETQYF. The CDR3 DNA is TGTGCCAGCAGCTTATCCCTGGGAAAACTAGCGGGAGTACAAGAGACCCAGTACTTC.

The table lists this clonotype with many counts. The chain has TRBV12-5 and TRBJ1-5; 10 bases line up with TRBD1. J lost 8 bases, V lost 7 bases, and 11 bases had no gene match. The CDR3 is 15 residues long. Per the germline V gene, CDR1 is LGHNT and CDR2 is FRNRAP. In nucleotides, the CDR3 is TGTGCTAGTGCCCTAAAGCGGGGACAGGGGAAGCCCCAGCATTTT. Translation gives CASALKRGQGKPQHF.

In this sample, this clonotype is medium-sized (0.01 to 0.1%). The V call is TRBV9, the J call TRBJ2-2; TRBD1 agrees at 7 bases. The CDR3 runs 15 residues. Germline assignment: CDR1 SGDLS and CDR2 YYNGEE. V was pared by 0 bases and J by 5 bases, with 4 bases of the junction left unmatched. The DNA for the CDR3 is TGTGCCAGCAGCGTAGACGGGACAGATACCGGGGAGCTGTTTTTT. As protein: CASSVDGTDTGELFF.

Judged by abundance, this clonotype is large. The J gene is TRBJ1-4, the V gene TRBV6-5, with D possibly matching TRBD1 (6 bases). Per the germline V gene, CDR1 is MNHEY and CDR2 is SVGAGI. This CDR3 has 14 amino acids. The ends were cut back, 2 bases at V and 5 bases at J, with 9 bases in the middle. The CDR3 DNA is TGTGCCAGCAGTTACACCCAGGGGAATGAAAAACTGTTTTTT. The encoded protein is CASSYTQGNEKLFF.

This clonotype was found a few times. The CDR3 DNA is TGTGCCAGCTCAGCGGGACAGACTAGCACAGATACGCAGTATTTT. Its protein product is CASSAGQTSTDTQYF. The J gene is TRBJ2-3, the V gene TRBV18, with D maybe TRBD1 (7 bases). The V end lost 5 bases, the J end lost 0 bases, and 12 bases lay between the germline ends. This CDR3 contains 15 residues. Looked up from germline, CDR1 is KGHSH and CDR2 is LQKENI.

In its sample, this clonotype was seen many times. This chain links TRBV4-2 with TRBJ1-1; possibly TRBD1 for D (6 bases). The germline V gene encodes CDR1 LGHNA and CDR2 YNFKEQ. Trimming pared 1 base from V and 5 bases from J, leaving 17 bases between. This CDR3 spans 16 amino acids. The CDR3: CASSQASRGAQTEAFF. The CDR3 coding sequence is TGTGCCAGCAGCCAAGCCTCCCGGGGGGCGCAAACTGAAGCTTTCTTT.

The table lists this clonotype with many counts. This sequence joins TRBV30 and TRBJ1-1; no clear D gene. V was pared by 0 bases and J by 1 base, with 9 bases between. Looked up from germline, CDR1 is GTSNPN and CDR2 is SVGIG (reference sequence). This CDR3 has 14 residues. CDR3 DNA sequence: TGTGCCTGGAGTGTACTTGCCGAGAACACTGAAGCTTTCTTT. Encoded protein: CAWSVLAENTEAFF.

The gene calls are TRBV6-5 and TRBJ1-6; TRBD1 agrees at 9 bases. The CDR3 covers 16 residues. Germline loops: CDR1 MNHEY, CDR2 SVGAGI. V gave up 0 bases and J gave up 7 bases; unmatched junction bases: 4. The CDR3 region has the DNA TGTGCCAGCAGTTACTCGAACAGGGGGCGGAATTCACCCCTCCACTTT. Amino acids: CASSYSNRGRNSPLHF.

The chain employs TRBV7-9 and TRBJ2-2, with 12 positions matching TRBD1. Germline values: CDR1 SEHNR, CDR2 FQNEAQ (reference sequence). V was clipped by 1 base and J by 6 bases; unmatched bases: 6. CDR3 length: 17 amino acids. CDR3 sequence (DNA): TGTGCCAGCAGCTTAGTCGGGACAGGGGGCGATCCCGGGGAGCTGTTTTTT. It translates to CASSLVGTGGDPGELFF.

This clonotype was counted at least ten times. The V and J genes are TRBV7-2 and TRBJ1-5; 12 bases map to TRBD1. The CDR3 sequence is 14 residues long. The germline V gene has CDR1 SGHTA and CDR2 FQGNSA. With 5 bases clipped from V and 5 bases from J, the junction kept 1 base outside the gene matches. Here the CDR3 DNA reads TGTGCCAGCAGCCGGGACAGGGGGCATCAGCCCCAGCATTTT. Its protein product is CASSRDRGHQPQHF.

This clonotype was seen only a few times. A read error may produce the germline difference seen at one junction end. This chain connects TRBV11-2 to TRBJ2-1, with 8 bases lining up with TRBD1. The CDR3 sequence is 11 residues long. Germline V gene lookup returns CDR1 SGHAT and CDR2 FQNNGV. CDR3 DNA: TGTGCCAGCAGCCGCGGACAGGGTCCGGGCTTC. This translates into CASSRGQGPGF.

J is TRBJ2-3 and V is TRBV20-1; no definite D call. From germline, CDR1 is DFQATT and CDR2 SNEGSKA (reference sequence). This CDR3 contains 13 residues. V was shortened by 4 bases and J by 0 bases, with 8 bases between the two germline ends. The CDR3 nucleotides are TGCAGTGCTACCCACAGTAGCACAGATACGCAGTATTTT. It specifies CSATHSSTDTQYF.

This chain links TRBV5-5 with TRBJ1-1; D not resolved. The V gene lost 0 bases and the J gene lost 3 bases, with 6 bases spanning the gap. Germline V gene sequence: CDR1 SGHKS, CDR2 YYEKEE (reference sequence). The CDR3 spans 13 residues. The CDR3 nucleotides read TGTGCCAGCAGCTTGGAAGCTTACACTGAAGCTTTCTTT. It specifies CASSLEAYTEAFF.

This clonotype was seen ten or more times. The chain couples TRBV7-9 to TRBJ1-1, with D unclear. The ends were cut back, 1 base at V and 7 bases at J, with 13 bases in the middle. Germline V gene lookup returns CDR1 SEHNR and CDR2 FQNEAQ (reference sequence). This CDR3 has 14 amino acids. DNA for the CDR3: TGTGCCAGCAGCTTAGTATCAGGATTGGGTGAAGCTTTCTTT. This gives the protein CASSLVSGLGEAFF.

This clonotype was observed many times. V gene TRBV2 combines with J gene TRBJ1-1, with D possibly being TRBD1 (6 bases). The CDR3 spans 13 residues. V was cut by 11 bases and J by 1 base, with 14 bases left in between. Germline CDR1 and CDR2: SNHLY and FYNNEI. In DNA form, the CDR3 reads TGTGCCGGTAAAGGACAGAGGAACACTGAAGCTTTCTTT. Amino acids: CAGKGQRNTEAFF.

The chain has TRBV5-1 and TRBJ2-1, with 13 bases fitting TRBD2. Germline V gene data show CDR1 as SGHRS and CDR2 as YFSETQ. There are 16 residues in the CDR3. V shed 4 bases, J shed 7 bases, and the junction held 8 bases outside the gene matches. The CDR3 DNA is TGCGCCAGCAGCAGAACACTAGCGGGAGGGCAAAATGAGCAGTTCTTC. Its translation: CASSRTLAGGQNEQFF.

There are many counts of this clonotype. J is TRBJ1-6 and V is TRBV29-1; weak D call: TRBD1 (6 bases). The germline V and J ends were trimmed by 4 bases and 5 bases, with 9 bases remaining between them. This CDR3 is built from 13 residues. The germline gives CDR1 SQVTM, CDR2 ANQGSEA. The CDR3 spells CSVGTDNNSPLHF. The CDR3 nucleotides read TGCAGCGTTGGGACAGATAATAATTCACCCCTCCACTTT.

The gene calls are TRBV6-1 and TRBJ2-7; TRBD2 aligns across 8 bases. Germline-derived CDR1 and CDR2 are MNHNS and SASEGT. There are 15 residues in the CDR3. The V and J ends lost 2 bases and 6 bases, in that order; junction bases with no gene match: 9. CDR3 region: CASSERGRTTGEQYF. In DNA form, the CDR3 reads TGTGCCAGCAGTGAACGCGGGAGGACCACGGGCGAGCAGTACTTC.

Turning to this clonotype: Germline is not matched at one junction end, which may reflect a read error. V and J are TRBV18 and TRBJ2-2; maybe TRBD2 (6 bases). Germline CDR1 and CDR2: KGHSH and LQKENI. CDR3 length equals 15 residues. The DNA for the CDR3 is TGTGCCAGCTCACCGAATAGGGCGGGCACCGGGGGGCTGTTTTTT. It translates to CASSPNRAGTGGLFF.

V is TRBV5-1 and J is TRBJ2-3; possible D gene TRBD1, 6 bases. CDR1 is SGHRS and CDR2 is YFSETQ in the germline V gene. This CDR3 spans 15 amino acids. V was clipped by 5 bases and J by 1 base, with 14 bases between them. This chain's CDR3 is CASSLRGLGTDTQYF. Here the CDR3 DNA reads TGCGCCAGCAGTCTCAGGGGTCTGGGCACAGATACGCAGTATTTT.

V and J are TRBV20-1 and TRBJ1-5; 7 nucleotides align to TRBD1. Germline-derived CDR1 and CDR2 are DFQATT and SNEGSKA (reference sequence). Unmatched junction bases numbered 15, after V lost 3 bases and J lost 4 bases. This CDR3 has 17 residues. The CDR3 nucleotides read TGCAGTGCTAGTCGCGCGGCCAAGGGGGCGAGGAATCAGCCCCAGCATTTT. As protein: CSASRAAKGARNQPQHF.

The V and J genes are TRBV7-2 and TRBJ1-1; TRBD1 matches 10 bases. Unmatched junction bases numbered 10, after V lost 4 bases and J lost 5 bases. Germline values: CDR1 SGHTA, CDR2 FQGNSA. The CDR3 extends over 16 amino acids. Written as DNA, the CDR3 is TGTGCCAGCAGCTCTAGACAGGGGGCACTATGGACTGAAGCTTTCTTT. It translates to CASSSRQGALWTEAFF.